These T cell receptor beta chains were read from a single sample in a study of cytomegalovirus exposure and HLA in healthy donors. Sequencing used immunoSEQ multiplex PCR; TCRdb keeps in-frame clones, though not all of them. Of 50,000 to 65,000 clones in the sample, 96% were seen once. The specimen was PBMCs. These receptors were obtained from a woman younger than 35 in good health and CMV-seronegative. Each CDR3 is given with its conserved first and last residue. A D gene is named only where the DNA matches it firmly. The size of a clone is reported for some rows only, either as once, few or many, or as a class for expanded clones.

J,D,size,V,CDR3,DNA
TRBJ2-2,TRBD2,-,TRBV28,CASRPQAGGTNTGELFF,TGTGCCAGCAGACCCCAGGCGGGAGGCACGAACACCGGGGAGCTGTTTTTT
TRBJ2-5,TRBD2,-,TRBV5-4,CASSRPGGEGETQYF,TGTGCCAGCAGCCGGCCCGGGGGGGAGGGGGAGACCCAGTACTTC
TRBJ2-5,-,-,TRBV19,CASSIDLEETQYF,TGTGCCAGTAGTATCGACTTGGAAGAGACCCAGTACTTC
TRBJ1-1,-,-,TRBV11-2,CASSLEPGMNTEAFF,TGTGCCAGCAGCCTCGAACCGGGGATGAACACTGAAGCTTTCTTT
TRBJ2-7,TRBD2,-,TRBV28,CASKPGGAISGSPYEQYF,TGTGCCAGCAAGCCGGGGGGGGCCATTAGCGGGAGTCCCTACGAGCAGTACTTC
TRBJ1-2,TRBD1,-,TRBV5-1,CASSLAPLGQGGGYGYTF,TGCGCCAGCAGCTTGGCCCCCCTAGGACAGGGAGGGGGCTATGGCTACACCTTC
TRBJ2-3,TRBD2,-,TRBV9,CASSVDRTSGSLRQYF,TGTGCCAGCAGCGTAGACCGGACTAGCGGGAGTCTTAGGCAGTATTTT
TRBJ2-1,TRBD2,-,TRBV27,CASRKRGTSLGNEQFF,TGTGCCAGCCGAAAGCGGGGGACTAGTCTGGGGAATGAGCAGTTCTTC
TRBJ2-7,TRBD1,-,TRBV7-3,CASSLSQGGEQYF,TGTGCCAGCAGCTTATCACAGGGGGGCGAGCAGTACTTC
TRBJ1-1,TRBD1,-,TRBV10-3,CATRGGNTEAFF,TGTGCCACCAGGGGGGGGAACACTGAAGCTTTCTTT
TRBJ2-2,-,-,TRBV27,CASTLMGRSGSPGELFF,TGTGCCAGCACCCTCATGGGCAGGTCAGGGTCTCCCGGGGAGCTGTTTTTT
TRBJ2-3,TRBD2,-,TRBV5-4,CASRQGLGADTQYF,TGTGCCAGCAGGCAGGGACTAGGCGCAGATACGCAGTATTTT
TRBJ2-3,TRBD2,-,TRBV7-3,CASSLTASGGYKDTQYF,TGTGCCAGCAGCTTAACGGCTAGCGGGGGGTATAAAGATACGCAGTATTTT
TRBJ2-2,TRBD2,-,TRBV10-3,CAIRGSGTGELFF,TGTGCCATCAGGGGTAGCGGGACCGGGGAGCTGTTTTTT
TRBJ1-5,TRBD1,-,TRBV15,CATSSAGGPQDQPQHF,TGTGCCACCAGCAGCGCAGGGGGCCCGCAGGACCAGCCCCAGCATTTT
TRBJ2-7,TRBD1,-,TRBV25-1,CASSPRGDRGMNEQYF,TGTGCCAGCAGCCCGAGGGGTGACAGGGGAATGAACGAGCAGTACTTC
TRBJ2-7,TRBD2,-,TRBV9,CASSVGGRASYEQYF,TGTGCCAGCAGCGTAGGCGGGAGGGCCTCCTACGAGCAGTACTTC
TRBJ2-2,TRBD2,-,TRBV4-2,CASSQEVSGAGELFF,TGTGCCAGCAGCCAAGAGGTTAGCGGGGCCGGGGAGCTGTTTTTT
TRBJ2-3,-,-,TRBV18,CASSPRVGDSTDTQYF,TGTGCCAGCTCACCACGAGTGGGAGACAGCACAGATACGCAGTATTTT
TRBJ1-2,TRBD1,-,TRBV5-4,CASTWDRADYGYTF,TGTGCCAGCACCTGGGACAGGGCTGACTATGGCTACACCTTC
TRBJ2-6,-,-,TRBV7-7,CASTPGFGSGANVLTF,TGTGCTAGCACCCCAGGGTTCGGCTCTGGGGCCAACGTCCTGACTTTC
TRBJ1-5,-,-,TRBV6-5,CASSPGGWQPQHF,TGTGCCAGCAGCCCCGGGGGGTGGCAGCCCCAGCATTTT
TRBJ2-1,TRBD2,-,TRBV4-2,CASSPLADEQFF,TGTGCCAGCAGCCCACTAGCGGATGAGCAGTTCTTC
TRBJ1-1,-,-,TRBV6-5,CASSYSVRRGAEAFF,TGTGCCAGCAGTTACTCAGTTCGGCGGGGGGCTGAAGCTTTCTTT
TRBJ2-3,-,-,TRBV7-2,CASSLGGGMEQYF,TGTGCCAGCAGCTTAGGGGGCGGGATGGAGCAGTATTTT
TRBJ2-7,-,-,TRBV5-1,CASSLAQGPYEQYF,TGCGCCAGCAGCTTGGCCCAGGGTCCCTACGAGCAGTACTTC
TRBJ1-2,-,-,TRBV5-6,CASSPDENYGYTF,TGTGCCAGCAGCCCCGATGAGAACTATGGCTACACCTTC
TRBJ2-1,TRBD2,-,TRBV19,CASRASGDNEQFF,TGTGCCAGTAGGGCTAGCGGGGACAATGAGCAGTTCTTC
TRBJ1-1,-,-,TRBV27,CASSPLDRNTEAFF,TGTGCCAGCAGTCCGTTGGACAGGAACACTGAAGCTTTCTTT
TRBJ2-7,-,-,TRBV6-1,CASSRALGVERQYF,TGTGCCAGCAGTCGGGCCCTGGGAGTTGAGCGGCAGTACTTC
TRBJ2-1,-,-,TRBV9,CASSVAWRGNNEQFF,TGTGCCAGCAGCGTAGCGTGGAGGGGTAACAATGAGCAGTTCTTC
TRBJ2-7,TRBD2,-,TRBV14,CASSRLAGDPYEQYF,TGTGCCAGCAGCCGCCTAGCGGGAGATCCCTACGAGCAGTACTTC
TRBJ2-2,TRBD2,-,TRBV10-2,CASSEGSGLAGTGELFF,TGCGCCAGCAGTGAGGGGTCGGGACTAGCGGGTACCGGGGAGCTGTTTTTT
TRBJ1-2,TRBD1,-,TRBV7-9,CASTPTGGSYGYTF,TGTGCCAGCACCCCGACAGGGGGGAGCTATGGCTACACCTTC
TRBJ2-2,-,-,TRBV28,CASSFRLGPTGELFF,TGTGCCAGCAGCTTTCGACTAGGGCCCACCGGGGAGCTGTTTTTT
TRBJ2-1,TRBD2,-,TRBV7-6,CASSFSGGASYNEQFF,TGTGCCAGCAGCTTTTCCGGGGGGGCCTCCTACAATGAGCAGTTCTTC
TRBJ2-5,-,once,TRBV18,CASSPHAHSGETQYF,TGTGCCAGCTCACCACATGCCCATTCAGGGGAGACCCAGTACTTC
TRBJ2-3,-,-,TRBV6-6,CASSPEPGRPDTQYF,TGTGCCAGCAGCCCAGAACCGGGGAGACCCGATACGCAGTATTTT
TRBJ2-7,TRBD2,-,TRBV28,CASSRAGGAGYEQYF,TGTGCCAGCAGCCGCGCGGGGGGGGCTGGGTACGAGCAGTACTTC
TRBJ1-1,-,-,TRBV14,CASSQDGEGRGEF,TGTGCCAGCAGCCAAGATGGCGAGGGGAGGGGGGAATTT
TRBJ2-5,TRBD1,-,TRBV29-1,CSVDEGQQETQYF,TGCAGCGTTGACGAGGGACAGCAAGAGACCCAGTACTTC
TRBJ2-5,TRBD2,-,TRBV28,CASSFGTSGGPAPYQETQYF,TGTGCCAGCAGTTTTGGTACTAGCGGGGGCCCGGCGCCGTACCAAGAGACCCAGTACTTC
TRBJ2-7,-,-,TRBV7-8,CASSFPGSGEQYF,TGTGCCAGCAGCTTTCCGGGGTCGGGCGAGCAGTACTTC
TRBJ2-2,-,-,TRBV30,CAWSVLGNTGELFF,TGTGCCTGGAGTGTACTTGGGAACACCGGGGAGCTGTTTTTT
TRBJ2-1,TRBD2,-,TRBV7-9,CASSLGWAGAANEQFF,TGTGCCAGCAGCTTAGGATGGGCGGGAGCGGCCAATGAGCAGTTCTTC
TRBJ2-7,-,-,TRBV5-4,CASSPGGGVPYEQYF,TGTGCCAGCAGCCCCGGCGGCGGGGTCCCCTACGAGCAGTACTTC
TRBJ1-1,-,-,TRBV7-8,CASSLVRRLGHMNTEAFF,TGTGCCAGCAGCTTAGTTCGCAGATTGGGCCACATGAACACTGAAGCTTTCTTT
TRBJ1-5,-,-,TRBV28,CASRGGQPQHF,TGTGCCAGCAGGGGGGGTCAGCCCCAGCATTTT
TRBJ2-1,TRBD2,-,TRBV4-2,CASSPLEAAGATGYNEQFF,TGTGCCAGCAGCCCCCTGGAGGCCGCGGGAGCCACGGGGTACAATGAGCAGTTCTTC
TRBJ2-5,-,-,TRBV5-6,CASSFETGPQETQYF,TGTGCCAGCAGCTTTGAGACAGGACCCCAAGAGACCCAGTACTTC
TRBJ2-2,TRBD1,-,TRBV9,CASSVRGTGGAGELFF,TGTGCCAGCAGCGTTAGGGGGACAGGGGGAGCCGGGGAGCTGTTTTTT
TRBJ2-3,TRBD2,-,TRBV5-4,CASSLRGRVTDTQYF,TGTGCCAGCAGTCTCCGCGGGAGGGTAACAGATACGCAGTATTTT
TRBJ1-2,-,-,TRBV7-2,CASSRGGREGGYTF,TGTGCCAGCAGCCGGGGGGGCAGGGAGGGTGGCTACACCTTC
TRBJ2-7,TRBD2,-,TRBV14,CASSSGRSYEQYF,TGTGCCAGCTCTAGCGGGAGGTCTTACGAGCAGTACTTC
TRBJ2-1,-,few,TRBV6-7,CASSYRGLGGDEQFF,TGTGCCAGCAGTTACCGAGGACTAGGGGGGGATGAGCAGTTCTTC